Given below is one T cell receptor (beta chain) in context. Its antigen is as yet unknown. This record belongs to a study of T cells in narcolepsy. Study at large: Healthy controls were enrolled alongside patients with narcolepsy type 1 or type 2.

Generated by immunoSEQ multiplex PCR, the TCRdb table keeps only in-frame clones and is missing some. The table lists tens of thousands of clones, around 80% of them singletons, with approximately 1.1% in the top ten. This CDR3 comprises 18 residues. From germline, CDR1 is SGHDT and CDR2 YYEEEE. With 4 bases clipped from V and 1 base from J, the junction kept 16 bases outside the gene matches. Study-level points and caveats: Autoreactive clonotypes reportedly recurred in blood of same and different patients, not controls. Autoreactive clone sequences were missing from some blood memory CD4+ repertoires.

The sequencing sample was made of memory (CD45RA-) CD4+ T cells from blood. The receptor's source is a human donor in good health. This rearrangement joins TRBV5-6 to TRBJ2-5; 7 bases fit TRBD1. In DNA form, the CDR3 reads TGTGCCAGCAGCCCACCTTCCAAGGGGGCTTTCCCCCAAGAGACCCAGTACTTC. This translates into CASSPPSKGAFPQETQYF.